Following are 28 T cell receptor beta chains from one sample sequenced in a study of T cell responses to AZD1222 COVID-19 vaccine. Profiled with immunoSEQ multiplex PCR; TCRdb holds only in-frame clones, not every one. Among nearly 110,000 clones listed, approximately 90% were seen once. The source material was peripheral blood, sampled on day 0 of AZD1222 vaccination. All receptors derive from an adult in good health.

This sequence joins TRBV7-2 and TRBJ2-1; TRBD2 is a possible D gene (6 bases). Trimming pared 0 bases from V and 10 bases from J, leaving 13 bases between. CDR3 length equals 14 residues. CDR1 and CDR2 (germline): SGHTA, FQGNSA. CDR3 protein: CASSLASGRVEQFF. CDR3 in DNA: TGTGCCAGCAGCTTAGCTAGCGGAAGAGTAGAGCAGTTCTTC. Based on the CDR3 plus reference TRBV7-2 and TRBJ2-1, the full variable domain is GAGVSQSPSNKVTEKGKDVELRCDPISGHTALYWYRQSLGQGLEFLIYFQGNSAPDKSGLPSDRFSAERTGGSVSTLTIQRTQQEDSAVYLCASSLASGRVEQFFGPGTRLTVL.

The chain couples TRBV14 to TRBJ2-5; TRBD1 aligns across 10 bases. This CDR3 is 15 amino acids long. Per the germline V gene, CDR1 is SGHDN and CDR2 is FVKESK. V shed 2 bases, J shed 3 bases, and the junction held 3 bases outside the gene matches. The CDR3 spells CASSQMGQGKETQYF. The CDR3 DNA sequence: TGTGCCAGCAGCCAAATGGGACAGGGGAAAGAGACCCAGTACTTC.

This CDR3 reads CASSLLAPYNEQFF. The CDR3 nucleotides read TGTGCCAGCAGCTTACTAGCTCCCTACAATGAGCAGTTCTTC. This chain joins TRBV7-9 and TRBJ2-1; tentatively, D is TRBD2 (5 bases). CDR1 is SEHNR and CDR2 is FQNEAQ in the germline V gene (reference sequence). Trimming shortened V by 2 bases and J by 2 bases, and 7 bases separated the two germline ends. CDR3 length equals 14 residues.

This clone has a single count. CDR3 in amino acids: CASSLTGYAEAFF. In nucleotides, the CDR3 is TGTGCCAGCAGTCTTACAGGGTACGCTGAAGCTTTCTTT. The chain couples TRBV9 to TRBJ1-1; possibly TRBD1 for D (6 bases). This CDR3 region has 13 residues. The V end was cut by 5 bases, the J end by 6 bases, with 14 bases between. Looked up from germline, CDR1 is SGDLS and CDR2 is YYNGEE.

V is TRBV7-9 and J is TRBJ1-1; 7 bases align to TRBD1. Germline V gene data show CDR1 as SEHNR and CDR2 as FQNEAQ (reference sequence). Trimming cost V 4 bases and J 7 bases; bases outside gene matches: 15. The CDR3 runs 16 residues. The CDR3 is CASSYQLRDREVEAFF. CDR3 bases: TGTGCCAGCAGCTACCAACTGCGTGACAGGGAAGTTGAAGCTTTCTTT. Together with reference TRBV7-9 and TRBJ1-1, the CDR3 gives the full variable domain: DTGVSQNPRHKITKRGQNVTFRCDPISEHNRLYWYRQTLGQGPEFLTYFQNEAQLEKSRLLSDRFSAERPKGSFSTLEIQRTEQGDSAMYLCASSYQLRDREVEAFFGQGTRLTVV.

The chain joins TRBV6-5 to TRBJ2-7, with D possibly being TRBD1 (6 bases). The V and J ends lost 2 bases and 0 bases respectively, with 8 bases between them. Germline lookup yields CDR1 MNHEY and CDR2 SVGAGI. The CDR3 spans 14 residues. This CDR3 is CASSYTTGSYEQYF. In DNA, the CDR3 is TGTGCCAGCAGTTACACGACAGGCTCCTACGAGCAGTACTTC.

The chain employs TRBV5-1 and TRBJ2-5, with D hard to call. Germline CDR1 reads SGHRS; CDR2 reads YFSETQ. The CDR3 extends over 11 amino acids. V was clipped by 2 bases and J by 4 bases, with 3 bases between them. The CDR3 DNA follows: TGCGCCAGCAGCTTAACAGAGACCCAGTACTTC. As protein: CASSLTETQYF.

This sequence joins TRBV7-2 and TRBJ1-2; 12 bases are a match to TRBD1. The V segment lost 1 base and the J segment 12 bases; nucleotides outside the gene matches: 6. Per the germline V gene, CDR1 is SGHTA and CDR2 is FQGNSA. This CDR3 spans 14 amino acids. CDR3 DNA sequence: TGTGCCAGCAGCTTAGGCCCGGGACAGGGGGCCCACACCTTC. Amino acids: CASSLGPGQGAHTF. Full variable domain (rest looked up from reference TRBV7-2 and TRBJ1-2): GAGVSQSPSNKVTEKGKDVELRCDPISGHTALYWYRQSLGQGLEFLIYFQGNSAPDKSGLPSDRFSAERTGGSVSTLTIQRTQQEDSAVYLCASSLGPGQGAHTFGSGTRLTVV.

The chain uses TRBV7-2 and TRBJ1-1, with a possible D match to TRBD1 (6 bases). The CDR3 consists of 16 residues. CDR1 and CDR2 from the germline V gene are SGHTA and FQGNSA. Trimming took off 1 base at V and 0 bases at J, with 12 bases between the two ends. The CDR3 loop reads CASSLVGGSMNTEAFF. The CDR3 DNA is TGTGCCAGCAGCTTAGTTGGGGGCTCAATGAACACTGAAGCTTTCTTT.

V usage is TRBV5-1 and J usage is TRBJ1-2; D may be TRBD1 (5 bases). The CDR3 covers 16 residues. Deletions cut 5 bases from V and 4 bases from J, with 21 bases between. Germline V gene sequence: CDR1 SGHRS, CDR2 YFSETQ. The CDR3 is CASRRGGSSDTYGYTF. The CDR3 DNA sequence: TGCGCCAGCAGGCGGGGCGGGTCTTCGGACACCTATGGCTACACCTTC.

As to this clone: The same CDR3 can be traced to other DNA sequences in this sample. The chain recombines TRBV5-1 with TRBJ1-3; D is unresolved. Trimming took off 4 bases at V and 0 bases at J, with 11 bases between the two ends. The CDR3 loop spans 15 amino acids. Germline CDR1 is SGHRS and CDR2 is YFSETQ. As DNA, the CDR3 is TGCGCCAGCAGCCCCGGGCCGCCCTCTGGAAACACCATATATTTT. It codes for CASSPGPPSGNTIYF.

The chain combines TRBV7-3 with TRBJ1-1, with D possibly matching TRBD1 (6 bases). Trimming took 1 base from V and 3 from J, leaving 12 bases between them. This CDR3 region has 15 residues. Germline V CDR1 and CDR2: SGHTA, FQGTGA. This CDR3 is CASSLNGGVDTEAFF. The CDR3 bases are TGTGCCAGCAGCTTAAACGGGGGCGTAGACACTGAAGCTTTCTTT.

The chain combines TRBV21-1 with TRBJ2-7; whether TRBD1, the table's D call, matches the DNA was not checked. TRBV21-1 is described as a pseudogene. The CDR3 consists of 18 residues. This CDR3 reads CASSKVYLGQMSSYEQYF. The CDR3 DNA reads as TGTGCCAGCAGCAAAGTGTACTTGGGACAGATGAGCTCCTACGAGCAGTACTTC.

This clone was counted once. V usage is TRBV19 and J usage is TRBJ1-1, with D perhaps matching TRBD1 (5 bases). The CDR3 covers 14 residues. Trimming pared 2 bases from V and 2 bases from J, leaving 9 bases between. The V gene's germline CDR1 is LNHDA and CDR2 SQIVND (reference sequence). The CDR3 sequence is CASSIMGGNTEAFF. The CDR3 nucleotides are TGTGCCAGTAGTATAATGGGGGGAAACACTGAAGCTTTCTTT.

V is TRBV7-6 and J is TRBJ2-5, with D uncertain. This CDR3 spans 14 amino acids. V lost 3 bases, J lost 5 bases, and 13 bases lay in between. Per germline, CDR1 SGHVS and CDR2 FNYEAQ. CDR3 sequence: CASSFGILGETQYF. CDR3 nucleotides: TGTGCCAGCAGCTTTGGCATTTTAGGGGAGACCCAGTACTTC.

A single count supports this clone. The J gene is TRBJ1-5, the V gene TRBV19, with D maybe TRBD1 (6 bases). Germline CDR1 reads LNHDA; CDR2 reads SQIVND (reference sequence). V was cut by 5 bases and J by 2 bases, with 22 bases left in between. CDR3 length: 18 residues. CDR3 loop: CASSLPRGGGSGNQPQHF. CDR3 sequence (DNA): TGTGCCAGTAGTCTCCCTCGGGGGGGCGGATCTGGCAATCAGCCCCAGCATTTT.

In this sample, this clone turned up a few times. V gene TRBV19 combines with J gene TRBJ1-1; 7 nucleotides line up with TRBD1. Trimming removed 9 bases from V and 0 bases from J; junction bases left unmatched: 7. The germline gives CDR1 LNHDA, CDR2 SQIVND (reference sequence). The CDR3 sequence is 14 residues long. This CDR3 is CASQGVLMNTEAFF. The CDR3 region has the DNA TGTGCCAGCCAGGGGGTACTGATGAACACTGAAGCTTTCTTT. The full variable domain, in which reference TRBV19 and TRBJ1-1 provide the parts outside the CDR3, is DGGITQSPKYLFRKEGQNVTLSCEQNLNHDAMYWYRQDPGQGLRLIYYSQIVNDFQKGDIAEGYSVSREKKESFPLTVTSAQKNPTAFYLCASQGVLMNTEAFFGQGTRLTVV.

J is TRBJ1-1 and V is TRBV7-2; D ambiguous. In germline, CDR1 is SGHTA, CDR2 FQGNSA. Trimming cost V 2 bases and J 6 bases, with 13 bases left between them. CDR3 length: 14 residues. CDR3 protein: CASSLWESGAEAFF. Here the CDR3 DNA reads TGTGCCAGCAGCTTATGGGAGAGTGGGGCTGAAGCTTTCTTT. Filled out from reference TRBV7-2 and TRBJ1-1, the complete variable domain reads GAGVSQSPSNKVTEKGKDVELRCDPISGHTALYWYRQSLGQGLEFLIYFQGNSAPDKSGLPSDRFSAERTGGSVSTLTIQRTQQEDSAVYLCASSLWESGAEAFFGQGTRLTVV.

This clone was recorded once. The V call is TRBV5-1, the J call TRBJ2-1; 8 bases map to TRBD1. CDR1 SGHRS and CDR2 YFSETQ come from the germline V gene. The CDR3 runs to 16 residues. The junction had 7 bases not matched to a gene; V was cut back by 4 bases and J by 1 base. The CDR3 region has the DNA TGCGCCAGCAGCCCGGAGGACAGGGCATCCTACAATGAGCAGTTCTTC. Its protein is CASSPEDRASYNEQFF.

The rearrangement joins TRBV7-3 to TRBJ2-1; D may correspond to TRBD1 or TRBD2 (5 bases each). Germline V gene data show CDR1 as SGHTA and CDR2 as FQGTGA. The CDR3 contains 14 residues. V was clipped by 5 bases and J by 5 bases, with 13 bases between them. The CDR3 DNA sequence: TGTGCCAGCAGCCTGACTGGGGGAAACAATGAGCAGTTCTTC. It translates to CASSLTGGNNEQFF. Looking up the rest from reference TRBV7-3 and TRBJ2-1 gives the full variable domain: GAGVSQTPSNKVTEKGKYVELRCDPISGHTALYWYRQSLGQGPEFLIYFQGTGAADDSGLPNDRFFAVRPEGSVSTLKIQRTERGDSAVYLCASSLTGGNNEQFFGPGTRLTVL.

This chain joins TRBV6-5 and TRBJ2-1; D unclear. V lost 0 bases, J lost 9 bases, and 12 bases lay in between. Germline-derived CDR1 and CDR2 are MNHEY and SVGAGI. There are 14 residues in the CDR3. CDR3 in DNA: TGTGCCAGCAGTTACTCAGCAGGTGGAAGTGAGCAGTTCTTC. It is translated as CASSYSAGGSEQFF.

The gene calls are TRBV2 and TRBJ1-2; D remains unclear. The CDR3 loop spans 14 amino acids. The V and J ends lost 2 bases and 0 bases respectively, with 7 bases between them. Germline V gene sequence: CDR1 SNHLY, CDR2 FYNNEI. The CDR3 reads CASSENPTNYGYTF. As DNA, the CDR3 is TGTGCCAGCAGTGAAAACCCCACTAACTATGGCTACACCTTC. The whole variable domain, filled in from reference TRBV2 and TRBJ1-2, reads EPEVTQTPSHQVTQMGQEVILRCVPISNHLYFYWYRQILGQKVEFLVSFYNNEISEKSEIFDDQFSVERPDGSNFTLKIRSTKLEDSAMYFCASSENPTNYGYTFGSGTRLTVV.

The rearrangement links TRBV5-4 to TRBJ1-1; TRBD1 might be the D (5 bases). The germline V and J ends were trimmed by 6 bases and 0 bases, with 12 bases remaining between them. The V gene's germline CDR1 is SGHNT and CDR2 YYREEE (reference sequence). The CDR3 runs 14 residues. The CDR3 sequence: CASNRRHMNTEAFF. In nucleotides, the CDR3 is TGTGCCAGCAACAGGAGACACATGAACACTGAAGCTTTCTTT.

On this clone itself: The same CDR3 is also encoded by other DNA sequences in this sample. The CDR3 DNA follows: TGTGCCAGCAGTTTGGGGGGAGAAGCTTTCTTT. Protein: CASSLGGEAFF. V usage is TRBV12-3 or TRBV12-4 and J usage is TRBJ1-1; D perhaps matches TRBD1 (5 bases). This CDR3 is 11 amino acids long. V lost 3 bases, J lost 8 bases, and 7 bases lay in between.

This chain joins TRBV5-8 and TRBJ1-2; D uncertain. V lost 1 base to trimming and J lost 7 bases, with 8 bases between them. The CDR3 extends over 12 amino acids. CDR1 is SGHTS and CDR2 is YDEGEE in the germline V gene. CDR3 sequence: CASSLTRIGYTF. DNA for the CDR3: TGTGCCAGCAGCTTGACTCGAATTGGCTACACCTTC.

The rearrangement uses TRBV21-1 and TRBJ1-4. TRBV21-1 counts as a pseudogene. The CDR3 is 15 amino acids. In DNA form, the CDR3 reads TGTGCCAGCAGCAAAGGTGGGGAGGCTAATGAAAAACTGTTTTTT. This translates into CASSKGGEANEKLFF.

The chain links TRBV9 to TRBJ1-6, with D hard to call. Trimming pared 1 base from V and 8 bases from J, leaving 13 bases between. The CDR3 consists of 15 residues. Germline loops: CDR1 SGDLS, CDR2 YYNGEE. The chain's CDR3 is CASSVSVASDSPLHF. CDR3 DNA sequence: TGTGCCAGCAGCGTAAGTGTAGCGAGCGATTCACCCCTCCACTTT.

The chain uses TRBV5-6 and TRBJ1-3; TRBD1 agrees at 12 bases. V shed 3 bases and J 4 bases; nucleotides not matched to a gene: 2. Germline CDR1 SGHDT, CDR2 YYEEEE. CDR3 length: 15 residues. This chain's CDR3 is CASSWDRGLGNTIYF. The CDR3 coding sequence is TGTGCCAGCAGCTGGGACAGGGGGCTAGGAAACACCATATATTTT.